This T cell receptor (beta chain) was found in a study of Ad26.COV2.S vaccination and SARS-CoV-2 variants (dated by TCRdb to 2020 to 2022). For context, the study as a whole: Vaccine-arm donors came from COV1001, a multicentre, randomized, double-blind, placebo-controlled phase I-IIa trial of Ad26.COV2.S in healthy adults. Ad26.COV2.S was administered intramuscularly at 5 x 10^10 or 1 x 10^11 viral particles, either as a single shot or as two shots given 56 days apart. Sequencing of the TCRbeta repertoire served to evaluate the specificity and breadth of SARS-CoV-2-reactive T cell receptors following Ad26.COV2.S vaccination. The TCR-sequenced set comprised about 32 samples: roughly 19 Ad26.COV2.S vaccine recipients, 5 placebo recipients and 8 SARS-CoV-2 convalescent individuals. Trial participants were randomized into five groups of five, in which low-dose or high-dose Ad26.COV2.S was given once or twice, or placebo was given on both occasions. Investigators remained blinded to trial group allocation during experiments and outcome assessment.

The CDR3 has 15 amino acids, counting the end cysteine and phenylalanine. The sequence is cut down to CDR3 DNA, 45 bases in frame from base 1. Based on the germline V gene, the CDR1 and CDR2 sequences are KGHSH and LQKENI. Cut back by 6 bases and 0 bases, the V and J ends lie 14 bases apart. Concerning this clone: Its target antigen remains unknown. Base quality data are lacking; no much larger clone is found one base away.

The immunoSEQ Assay was used to sequence TCRbeta CDR3 regions. After extraction, genomic DNA underwent amplification by bias-controlled multiplex PCR, followed by high-throughput sequencing. Turning to the authors' computational methods: To quantify the absolute abundance of every unique TCRbeta CDR3 region, sequences were collapsed and filtered. T cell fraction was estimated by normalizing TCRbeta template counts to usable DNA, with usable DNA measured through amplification of reference genes found in all nucleated cells. Repertoire TCRs were annotated as SARS-CoV-2-specific by exact matching of V gene, CDR3 amino acid sequence and J gene to a known reactive TCR set. The reference SARS-CoV-2 TCR set was obtained from MIRA and was filtered for enrichment in COVID-19-positive ImmuneCODE repertoires, whereby public or cross-reactive TCRs were removed. Using the MIRA antigens, annotated TCRs were further analysed by specific ORF or by position within an ORF. Breadth was defined as annotated unique rearrangements over total unique productive rearrangements; depth was the summed frequency of those rearrangements. Group comparisons of TCR breadth used two-sided Wilcoxon rank-sum tests. Sourced from immuneACCESS, this table was stored by TCRdb with only in-frame sequences that have V and J called. A share of the clones is absent; for the studies checked, an unresolved V gene accounts for under half, and the remainder has no known explanation. V, J and clone size reflect that table, while D and trimming were determined from the DNA. This sample lists fewer than 400,000 clones; approximately 90% were detected once. Under 2% of the sample rests with the top ten.

The investigation overall reported the following: Spike-specific TCR breadth was higher in Ad26.COV2.S recipients than in placebo recipients (P = 0.0014). Non-spike TCR breadth was comparable between vaccine and placebo recipients, consistent with the vaccine containing only spike. Substantial breadth of spike-specific CD8+ and CD4+ T cell responses was reported after vaccination. The study was not powered to compare responses between vaccine doses or regimens. It was noted by the authors that total T cell responses may have been underestimated by the TCR breadth and depth analyses.

What this sample's treatment or condition label stands for: 19 received Ad26.COV2.S at low or high dose, single or two shots; about five received placebo; per-sample allocation not given. Repertoires of vaccine and placebo recipients were sequenced from samples taken on day 63 after the first injection. Cohort 1b enrolled 25 adults aged 18-55 years at a single site in Boston, USA, between 29 July and 7 August 2020. As a vaccine, Ad26.COV2.S was a replication-incompetent adenovirus type 26 vector that expressed a prefusion-stabilized SARS-CoV-2 spike protein derived from the original Wuhan strain. The TCR originated in a person aged 18-60 years who received the Ad26.COV2.S COVID-19 vaccine or a placebo. The sequence links TRBV18 to TRBJ1-1; the D gene is possibly TRBD1, with 5 bases matching. Sequenced here: peripheral blood, sampled in a trial of Ad26.COV2.S vaccine versus placebo. DNA sequence: TGTGCCAGCTCCAGAGTGGGGCGCATGAACACTGAAGCTTTCTTT. This encodes CASSRVGRMNTEAFF.